These 14 T cell receptor beta chains were sequenced from one sample in a study of T cells in Graves' hyperthyroidism and ophthalmopathy. Authors of the study amplified TCR beta CDR3 regions from RNA transcripts. First-round RT-PCR targeting the TCR CDR3 was performed with the HTBI primer set. TCRdb re-derived calls from the multiplex PCR reads in MiXCR, one entry per CDR3 protein. The data hold around 620,000 distinct CDR3 sequences, with about 45% observed a single time. The sequenced material came from peripheral blood or thyroid tissue (not recorded which). These receptors were collected from an adult woman with Graves' disease, either hyperthyroidism or ophthalmopathy (not recorded which).

The V and J genes are TRBV7-6 and TRBJ2-7; D remains ambiguous. Germline CDR1 is SGHVS and CDR2 is FNYEAQ. The CDR3 has 14 amino acids. Trimming took off 5 bases at V and 1 base at J, with 12 bases between the two ends. The CDR3 is CASSTAVPSYEQYF. The CDR3 nucleotides are TGTGCCAGCAGCACTGCTGTGCCTTCCTACGAGCAGTACTTC.

This chain connects TRBV29-1 to TRBJ2-5; 7 bases fit TRBD2. Per germline, CDR1 SQVTM and CDR2 ANQGSEA. Trimming at V came to 4 bases and at J to 3 bases, leaving 8 bases not matched to a gene. This CDR3 has 14 amino acids. CDR3 residues: CSVVGGGAEETQYF. The CDR3 bases are TGCAGCGTTGTAGGCGGGGGAGCCGAAGAGACCCAGTACTTC. Based on the CDR3 plus reference TRBV29-1 and TRBJ2-5, the full variable domain is SAVISQKPSRDICQRGTSLTIQCQVDSQVTMMFWYRQQPGQSLTLIATANQGSEATYESGFVIDKFPISRPNLTFSTLTVSNMSPEDSSIYLCSVVGGGAEETQYFGPGTRLLVL.

This clonotype occurred many times. The chain employs TRBV10-3 and TRBJ2-7; unclear D gene. V lost 3 bases and J 8 bases, leaving 11 bases between the germline ends. CDR1 and CDR2 (germline): ENHRY, SYGVKD. This CDR3 has 12 amino acids. The CDR3 coding sequence is TGTGCCATCAGTGATAGGAGTAACCAGCAGTACTTC. This sequence encodes CAISDRSNQQYF.

Concerning this clonotype: At one end, the junction sequence differs from germline, possibly due to a read error. This chain joins TRBV7-2 and TRBJ2-2; 11 nucleotides agree with TRBD1. Germline V CDR1 and CDR2: SGHTA, FQGNSA. The CDR3 is made up of 19 amino acids. The CDR3 here is CAGSLVWTGGWLDTGELFF. CDR3 sequence (DNA): TGTGCCGGCAGCTTGGTTTGGACAGGGGGCTGGTTGGACACCGGGGAGCTGTTTTTT.

The rearrangement joins TRBV10-3 to TRBJ1-1; the D gene is possibly TRBD1 (5 bases). This CDR3 is 15 amino acids long. Germline CDR1 is ENHRY and CDR2 is SYGVKD. V was trimmed by 6 bases and J by 0 bases, leaving 14 bases between them. The CDR3, as DNA: TGTGCCATCAGGGCCGACAGTCCCATGAACACTGAAGCTTTCTTT. The encoded protein is CAIRADSPMNTEAFF.

This clonotype was detected ten times or more. CDR3 sequence reads: CASSEEISLPLHF. CDR3 bases: TGTGCCAGCAGTGAAGAGATAAGTTTACCCCTCCACTTT. The chain is built from TRBV6-1 and TRBJ1-6, with D unresolved. There are 13 residues in the CDR3. CDR1 and CDR2 (germline): MNHNS, SASEGT. V lost 1 base and J lost 12, with 10 bases in between.

This chain joins TRBV18 and TRBJ1-2; no clear D gene. The CDR3 spans 16 residues. Germline CDR1 and CDR2: KGHSH and LQKENI. V was trimmed by 5 bases and J by 0 bases, leaving 16 bases between them. The CDR3 DNA is TGTGCCAGCTCATTACTACCGGACCCCCCTAACTATGGCTACACCTTC. The encoded protein is CASSLLPDPPNYGYTF.

The chain is built from TRBV10-3 and TRBJ1-1; D is unresolved. The V and J ends lost 3 bases and 4 bases respectively, with 0 bases between them. Germline V gene data show CDR1 as ENHRY and CDR2 as SYGVKD. This CDR3 contains 10 residues. In DNA, the CDR3 is TGTGCCATCAGTGACACTGAAGCTTTCTTT. Translating gives CAISDTEAFF.

In this sample, this clonotype turned up once. This chain joins TRBV11-2 and TRBJ2-2, with a weak D call TRBD2 (6 bases). Germline V gives CDR1 SGHAT, CDR2 FQNNGV. This CDR3 spans 17 amino acids. V lost 0 bases and J lost 2, with 13 bases in between. Written as DNA, the CDR3 is TGTGCCAGCAGCTTAGAGTTGGGCGGGACCAACACCGGGGAGCTGTTTTTT. Its translation is CASSLELGGTNTGELFF. Using reference TRBV11-2 and TRBJ2-2 for the parts outside the CDR3, the full variable domain is EAGVAQSPRYKIIEKRQSVAFWCNPISGHATLYWYQQILGQGPKLLIQFQNNGVVDDSQLPKDRFSAERLKGVDSTLKIQPAKLEDSAVYLCASSLELGGTNTGELFFGEGSRLTVL.

In this sample, this clonotype turned up once. The rearrangement uses TRBV4-2 and TRBJ2-7; D tentatively fits TRBD1 or TRBD2 (6 bases each). Looked up from germline, CDR1 is LGHNA and CDR2 is YNFKEQ. V was clipped by 6 bases and J by 3 bases, with 18 bases between them. CDR3 length: 15 residues. CDR3 amino acids: CASSYQQGAGYEQYF. The CDR3 coding sequence is TGTGCCAGCAGTTACCAACAGGGAGCGGGCTACGAGCAGTACTTC.

The chain is built from TRBV10-3 and TRBJ2-2, with D perhaps TRBD1 or TRBD2 (5 bases each). The V and J ends lost 4 bases and 4 bases respectively, with 10 bases between them. The CDR3 is 14 residues long. Germline CDR1 ENHRY, CDR2 SYGVKD. The chain's CDR3 is CAISALRGTGELFF. DNA for the CDR3: TGTGCCATCAGTGCTTTGAGGGGCACCGGGGAGCTGTTTTTT.

The chain links TRBV9 to TRBJ1-5; weak D call: TRBD1 (5 bases). Germline assignment: CDR1 SGDLS and CDR2 YYNGEE. The CDR3 has 14 residues. CDR3 DNA sequence: TGTGCTAGAGATAGGACACGGAGCAATCAGCCCCAGCATTTT. It specifies CARDRTRSNQPQHF. The variable domain in full, completed from reference TRBV9 and TRBJ1-5, reads DSGVTQTPKHLITATGQRVTLRCSPRSGDLSVYWYQQSLDQGLQFLIQYYNGEERAKGNILERFSAQQFPDLHSELNLSSLELGDSALYFCARDRTRSNQPQHFGDGTRLSIL.

The chain combines TRBV10-3 with TRBJ1-6; D perhaps matches TRBD1 (6 bases). Germline V lookup: CDR1 ENHRY, CDR2 SYGVKD. The length of the CDR3 is 15 residues. The V gene lost 0 bases and the J gene lost 7 bases, with 10 bases spanning the gap. CDR3 region: CAISESGAKNSPLHF. Here the CDR3 DNA reads TGTGCCATCAGTGAGTCGGGGGCGAAGAATTCACCCCTCCACTTT.

This clonotype was recorded at least ten times. The chain couples TRBV12-3 or TRBV12-4 to TRBJ1-2; 7 bases match TRBD1. The CDR3 contains 14 residues. V dropped 3 bases and J dropped 3; count of bases not matched to a gene: 4. CDR3 residues: CASSLRGLDYGYTF. CDR3 in DNA: TGTGCCAGCAGTTTGAGGGGGCTCGACTATGGCTACACCTTC.